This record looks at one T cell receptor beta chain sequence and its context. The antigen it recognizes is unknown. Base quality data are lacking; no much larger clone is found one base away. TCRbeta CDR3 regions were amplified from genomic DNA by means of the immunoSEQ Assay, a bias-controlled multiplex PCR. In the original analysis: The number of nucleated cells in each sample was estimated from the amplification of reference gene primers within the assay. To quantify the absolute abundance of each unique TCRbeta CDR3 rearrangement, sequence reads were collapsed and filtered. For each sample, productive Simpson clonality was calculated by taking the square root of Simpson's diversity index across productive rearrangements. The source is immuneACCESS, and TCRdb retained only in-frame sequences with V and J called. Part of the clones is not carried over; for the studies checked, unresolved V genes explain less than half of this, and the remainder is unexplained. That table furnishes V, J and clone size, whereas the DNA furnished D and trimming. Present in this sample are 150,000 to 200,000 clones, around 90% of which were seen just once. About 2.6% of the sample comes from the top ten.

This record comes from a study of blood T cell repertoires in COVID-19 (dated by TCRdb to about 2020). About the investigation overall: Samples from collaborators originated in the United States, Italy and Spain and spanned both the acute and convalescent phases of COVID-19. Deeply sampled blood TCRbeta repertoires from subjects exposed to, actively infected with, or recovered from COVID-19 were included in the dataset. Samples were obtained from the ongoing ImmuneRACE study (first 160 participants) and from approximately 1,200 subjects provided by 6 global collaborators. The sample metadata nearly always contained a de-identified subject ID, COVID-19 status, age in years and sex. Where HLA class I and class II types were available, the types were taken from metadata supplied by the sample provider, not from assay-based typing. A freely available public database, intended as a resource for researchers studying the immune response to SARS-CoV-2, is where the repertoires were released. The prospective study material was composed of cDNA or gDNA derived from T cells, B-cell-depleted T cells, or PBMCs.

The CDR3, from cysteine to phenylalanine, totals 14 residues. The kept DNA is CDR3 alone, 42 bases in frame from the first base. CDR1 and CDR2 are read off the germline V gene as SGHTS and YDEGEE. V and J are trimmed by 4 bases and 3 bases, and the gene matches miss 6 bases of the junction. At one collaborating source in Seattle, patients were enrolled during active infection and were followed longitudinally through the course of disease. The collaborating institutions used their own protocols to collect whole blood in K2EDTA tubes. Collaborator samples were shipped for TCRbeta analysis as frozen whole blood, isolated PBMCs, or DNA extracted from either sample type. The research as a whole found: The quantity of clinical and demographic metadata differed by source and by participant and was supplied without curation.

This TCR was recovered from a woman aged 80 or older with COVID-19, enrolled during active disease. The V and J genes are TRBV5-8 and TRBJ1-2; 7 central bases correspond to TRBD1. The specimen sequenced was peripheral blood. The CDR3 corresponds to CASSPTGFDYGYTF. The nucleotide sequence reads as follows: TGTGCCAGCAGCCCGACAGGGTTCGACTATGGCTACACCTTC.